The clone carrying this T cell receptor (beta chain) was seen a handful of times. The antigen is not known. These data are taken from a study of blood T cells in healthy people across ages. The study's findings and limits: The study found more naive CD4+ cells and higher diversity in long-lived than aged donors. Unsorted PBMC material precluded a definitive naive versus antigen-experienced comparison.

Trimming took off 0 bases at V and 5 bases at J, with 14 bases between the two ends. Germline loops: CDR1 SGHRS, CDR2 YFSETQ. The CDR3 covers 15 residues. Donors were healthy Caucasian individuals from Russia aged roughly 6 to 90. PBMCs numbering at least 6.5 million were isolated per sample. Together with a sample-barcoded 5' primer, a J-beta primer mix was included in a second PCR lasting roughly 6 to 12 cycles. TCRdb re-called the 5' RACE reads with MiXCR, one entry per CDR3 protein. The data show about 600,000 distinct CDR3 sequences, around half seen once. The receptor was isolated from an elderly man in good health. Sequencing was done on a sample of blood. The chain has TRBV5-1 and TRBJ2-5, with no clear D. The CDR3 region is CASSLGVQARETQYF. Written as DNA, the CDR3 is TGCGCCAGCAGCTTGGGAGTGCAGGCCAGGGAGACCCAGTACTTC.